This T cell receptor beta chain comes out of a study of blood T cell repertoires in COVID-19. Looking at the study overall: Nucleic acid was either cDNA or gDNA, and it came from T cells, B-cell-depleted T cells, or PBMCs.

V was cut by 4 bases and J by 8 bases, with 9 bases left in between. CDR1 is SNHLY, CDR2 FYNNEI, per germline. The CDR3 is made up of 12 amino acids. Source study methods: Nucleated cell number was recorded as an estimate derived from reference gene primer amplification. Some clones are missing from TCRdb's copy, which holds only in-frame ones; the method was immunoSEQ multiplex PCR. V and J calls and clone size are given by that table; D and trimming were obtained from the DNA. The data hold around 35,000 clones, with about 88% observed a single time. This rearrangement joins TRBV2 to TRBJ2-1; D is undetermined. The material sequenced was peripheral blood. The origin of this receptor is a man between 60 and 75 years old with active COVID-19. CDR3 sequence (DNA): TGTGCCAGCAGTGTGGCAATGGATGAGCAGTTCTTC. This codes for CASSVAMDEQFF. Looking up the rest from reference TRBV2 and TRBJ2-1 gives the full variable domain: EPEVTQTPSHQVTQMGQEVILRCVPISNHLYFYWYRQILGQKVEFLVSFYNNEISEKSEIFDDQFSVERPDGSNFTLKIRSTKLEDSAMYFCASSVAMDEQFFGPGTRLTVL.